These 19 T cell receptor beta chains were all obtained from the same sample, sequenced in a study of CXCR3-negative and CXCR3-positive naive CD8 T cells. Study-wide findings and caveats: CXCR3-positive naive cells had more hydrophobic TRB CDR3s than CXCR3-negative naive cells.

Their antigens remain unidentified. Researchers prepared the TRB cDNA libraries using 5' RACE with UMI labels. TCRdb re-called the 5' RACE reads and gives one entry per CDR3 protein, without DNA. This sample's table has over 95,000 distinct CDR3 sequences. The source material was naive CXCR3+ CD8+ T cells from blood. Documented subset: CD45RO-CCR7+CD27+CD95- naive CD8+ T cells expressing CXCR3 (TNR3+). Receptors were obtained from a human donor in good health. Some clones in this sample may be carry-over from other donors' samples.

J is TRBJ1-1 and V is TRBV7-2; absent DNA, TCRdb's TRBD1 call cannot be checked. CDR3 length: 16 amino acids. The V gene's germline CDR1 is SGHTA and CDR2 FQGNSA. CDR3 residues: CASSLKGQGFLTEAFF.

This sequence joins TRBV7-9 and TRBJ2-2; TCRdb reports TRBD2, a call that lacks DNA to check it against. The CDR3 has 15 amino acids. Germline lookup yields CDR1 SEHNR and CDR2 FQNEAQ (reference sequence). CDR3 residues: CASSLAPSGTGELFF.

V usage is TRBV21-1 and J usage is TRBJ1-1. TRBV21-1 is reported as a pseudogene. The CDR3 contains 11 residues. The CDR3 protein is CASSKNTEAFF.

The chain carries TRBV4-1 and TRBJ1-1. Germline V gene data show CDR1 as MGHRA and CDR2 as YSYEKL. There are 12 residues in the CDR3. The CDR3: CASRRSNTEAFF.

The rearrangement joins TRBV29-1 to TRBJ2-1; TCRdb's D call of TRBD2 is untestable without DNA. The CDR3 is 21 amino acids. The germline V gene has CDR1 SQVTM and CDR2 ANQGSEA. CDR3 in amino acids: CSANGQGIGTSGPSSYNEQFF.

The J gene is TRBJ2-3, the V gene TRBV7-6; as DNA is missing, the TRBD2 call by TCRdb cannot be tested. CDR1 is SGHVS, CDR2 FNYEAQ, per germline. The CDR3 covers 17 residues. This CDR3 reads CASSLGGISGFTDTQYF.

The chain uses TRBV20-1 and TRBJ2-1; TCRdb returns TRBD1, unconfirmable since there is no DNA. Germline V gives CDR1 DFQATT, CDR2 SNEGSKA (reference sequence). The CDR3 is made up of 15 amino acids. CDR3 region: CSARDLGTGFNEQFF.

J is TRBJ2-5 and V is TRBV24-1; TCRdb picks TRBD2, but there is no DNA to check that call. CDR1 and CDR2 from the germline V gene are KGHDR and SFDVKD. The CDR3 contains 15 residues. CDR3 sequence reads: CATSDLPGAAETQYF.

The V and J genes are TRBV7-9 and TRBJ2-7; as DNA is missing, the TRBD1 call by TCRdb cannot be tested. Germline CDR1 reads SEHNR; CDR2 reads FQNEAQ (reference sequence). The CDR3 covers 15 residues. The CDR3 protein is CASSLARTPTYEQYF.

The gene calls are TRBV4-3 and TRBJ2-1. The CDR3 runs to 16 residues. CDR1 is LGHNA and CDR2 is YSLEER in the germline V gene. CDR3 loop: CASSQDYSSSYNEQFF.

This rearrangement joins TRBV29-1 to TRBJ1-1; without DNA, the TCRdb call of TRBD1 cannot be checked. This CDR3 region has 15 residues. CDR1 SQVTM and CDR2 ANQGSEA come from the germline V gene. CDR3: CSVGDRPPAPTEAFF. The variable domain in full, completed from reference TRBV29-1 and TRBJ1-1, reads SAVISQKPSRDICQRGTSLTIQCQVDSQVTMMFWYRQQPGQSLTLIATANQGSEATYESGFVIDKFPISRPNLTFSTLTVSNMSPEDSSIYLCSVGDRPPAPTEAFFGQGTRLTVV.

The chain couples TRBV7-9 to TRBJ2-3; TCRdb's D call of TRBD1 is untestable without DNA. Germline CDR1 and CDR2: SEHNR and FQNEAQ (reference sequence). The CDR3 spans 13 residues. The CDR3 spells CASTGGASDTQYF.

The gene calls are TRBV20-1 and TRBJ1-1; TCRdb names TRBD1, which stays unverified in the absence of DNA. The CDR3 has 16 amino acids. Germline V CDR1 and CDR2: DFQATT, SNEGSKA (reference sequence). The CDR3: CSARDEPGQGFTEAFF.

The J gene is TRBJ1-2, the V gene TRBV4-1; TCRdb names TRBD1, which stays unverified in the absence of DNA. The V gene's germline CDR1 is MGHRA and CDR2 YSYEKL. The CDR3 is made up of 14 amino acids. This CDR3 reads CASSHEQGNYGYTF.

The V call is TRBV7-9, the J call TRBJ2-5; the TCRdb call, TRBD1, lacks DNA for checking. The germline V gene has CDR1 SEHNR and CDR2 FQNEAQ (reference sequence). CDR3 length: 13 amino acids. CDR3: CASAPPILETQYF.

The gene calls are TRBV15 and TRBJ2-3. This CDR3 is built from 14 residues. The germline gives CDR1 LNHNV, CDR2 YYDKDF (reference sequence). The CDR3 loop reads CATSREDTADTQYF.

The CDR3 protein is CASSPSPPGVPGEQYF. The chain combines TRBV4-1 with TRBJ2-7; TCRdb picks TRBD1, but there is no DNA to check that call. The germline CDR1 and CDR2 sequences are MGHRA and YSYEKL. The CDR3 length is 16 residues.

The chain employs TRBV19 and TRBJ2-5. Per the germline V gene, CDR1 is LNHDA and CDR2 is SQIVND (reference sequence). The CDR3 totals 14 residues. CDR3 loop: CASNLGLGEETQYF.

The rearrangement links TRBV7-8 to TRBJ2-2; the TCRdb call, TRBD2, lacks DNA for checking. This CDR3 has 16 amino acids. CDR1 and CDR2 from the germline V gene are SGHVS and FQNEAQ. The CDR3 sequence: CASKLAGGPGAGELFF.